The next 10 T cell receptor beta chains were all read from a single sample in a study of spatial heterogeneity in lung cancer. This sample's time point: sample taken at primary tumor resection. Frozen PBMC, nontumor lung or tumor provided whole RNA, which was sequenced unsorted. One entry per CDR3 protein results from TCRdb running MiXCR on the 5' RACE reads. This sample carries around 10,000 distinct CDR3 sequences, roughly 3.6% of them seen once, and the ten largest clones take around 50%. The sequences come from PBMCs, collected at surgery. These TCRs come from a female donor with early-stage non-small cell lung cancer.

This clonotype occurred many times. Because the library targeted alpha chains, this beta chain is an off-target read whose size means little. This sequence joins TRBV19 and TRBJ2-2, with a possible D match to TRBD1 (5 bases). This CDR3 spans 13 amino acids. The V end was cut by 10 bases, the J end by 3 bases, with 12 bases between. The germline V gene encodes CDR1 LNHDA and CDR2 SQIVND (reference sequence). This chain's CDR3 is CATQQGYTGELFF. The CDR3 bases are TGTGCCACCCAGCAGGGTTACACCGGGGAGCTGTTTTTT.

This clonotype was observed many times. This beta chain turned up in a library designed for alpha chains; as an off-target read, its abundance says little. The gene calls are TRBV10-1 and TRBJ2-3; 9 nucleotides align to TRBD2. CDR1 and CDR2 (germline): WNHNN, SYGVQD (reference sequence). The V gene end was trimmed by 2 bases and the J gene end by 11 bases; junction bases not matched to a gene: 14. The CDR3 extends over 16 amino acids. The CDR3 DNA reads TGCGCCAGCAGTGAGGCAGCTAGCGGGGAGGGCTCAGAGCAGTATTTT. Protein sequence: CASSEAASGEGSEQYF.

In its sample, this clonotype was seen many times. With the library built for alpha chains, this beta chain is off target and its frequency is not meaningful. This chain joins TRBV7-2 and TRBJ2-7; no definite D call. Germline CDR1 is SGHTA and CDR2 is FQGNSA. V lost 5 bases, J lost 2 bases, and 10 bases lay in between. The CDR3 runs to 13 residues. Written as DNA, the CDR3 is TGTGCCAGCAGCCCCAGCCACGCCTACGAGCAGTACTTC. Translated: CASSPSHAYEQYF. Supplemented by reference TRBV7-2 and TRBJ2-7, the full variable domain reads GAGVSQSPSNKVTEKGKDVELRCDPISGHTALYWYRQSLGQGLEFLIYFQGNSAPDKSGLPSDRFSAERTGGSVSTLTIQRTQQEDSAVYLCASSPSHAYEQYFGPGTRLTVT.

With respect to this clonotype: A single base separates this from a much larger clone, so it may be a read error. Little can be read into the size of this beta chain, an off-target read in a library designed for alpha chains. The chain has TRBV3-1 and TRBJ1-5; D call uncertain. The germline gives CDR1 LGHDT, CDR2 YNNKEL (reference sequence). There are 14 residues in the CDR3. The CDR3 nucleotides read TGTGTCAGCAGCCTCGGACGTAGCAATCAGCCCCAGCATTTT. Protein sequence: CVSSLGRSNQPQHF.

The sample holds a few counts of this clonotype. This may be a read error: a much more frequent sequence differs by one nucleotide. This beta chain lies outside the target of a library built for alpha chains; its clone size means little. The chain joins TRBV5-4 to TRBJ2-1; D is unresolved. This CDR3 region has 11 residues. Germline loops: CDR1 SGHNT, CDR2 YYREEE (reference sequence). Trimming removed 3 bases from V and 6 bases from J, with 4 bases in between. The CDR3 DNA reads TGTGCCAGCAGCTCGACCAATGAGCAGTTCTTC. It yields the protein CASSSTNEQFF. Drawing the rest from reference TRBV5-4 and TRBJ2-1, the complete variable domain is ETGVTQSPTHLIKTRGQQVTLRCSSQSGHNTVSWYQQALGQGPQFIFQYYREEENGRGNFPPRFSGLQFPNYSSELNVNALELDDSALYLCASSSTNEQFFGPGTRLTVL.

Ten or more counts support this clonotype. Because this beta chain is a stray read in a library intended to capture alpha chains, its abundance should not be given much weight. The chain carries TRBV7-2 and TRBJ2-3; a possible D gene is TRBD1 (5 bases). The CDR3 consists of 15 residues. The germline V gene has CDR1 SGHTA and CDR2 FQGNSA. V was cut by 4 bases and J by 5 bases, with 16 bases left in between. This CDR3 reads CASSSPVLRGDTQYF. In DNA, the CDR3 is TGTGCCAGCAGCTCGCCGGTACTTAGGGGAGATACGCAGTATTTT.

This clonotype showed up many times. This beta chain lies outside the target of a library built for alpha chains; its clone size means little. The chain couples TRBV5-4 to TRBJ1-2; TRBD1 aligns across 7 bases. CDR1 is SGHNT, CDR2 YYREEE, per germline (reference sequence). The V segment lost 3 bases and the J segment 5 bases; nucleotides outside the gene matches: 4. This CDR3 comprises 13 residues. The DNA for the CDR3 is TGTGCCAGCAGCTCAGGGGGAGGATATGGCTACACCTTC. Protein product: CASSSGGGYGYTF.

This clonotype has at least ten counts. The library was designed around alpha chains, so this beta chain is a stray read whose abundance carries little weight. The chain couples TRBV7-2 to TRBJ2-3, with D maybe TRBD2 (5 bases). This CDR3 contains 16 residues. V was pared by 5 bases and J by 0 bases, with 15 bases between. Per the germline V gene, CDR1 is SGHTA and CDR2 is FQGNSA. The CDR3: CASSRPSGPSTDTQYF. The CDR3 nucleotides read TGTGCCAGCAGCCGCCCAAGCGGACCTAGCACAGATACGCAGTATTTT.

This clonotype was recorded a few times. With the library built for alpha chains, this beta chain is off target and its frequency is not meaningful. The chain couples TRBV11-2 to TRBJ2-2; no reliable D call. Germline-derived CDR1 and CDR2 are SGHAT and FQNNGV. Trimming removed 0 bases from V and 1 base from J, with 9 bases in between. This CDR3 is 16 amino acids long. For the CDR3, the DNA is TGTGCCAGCAGCTTAGAAGTGGGGTTGAACACCGGGGAGCTGTTTTTT. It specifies CASSLEVGLNTGELFF.

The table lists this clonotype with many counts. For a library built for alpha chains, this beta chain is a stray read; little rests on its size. CDR3 loop: CASTDDRYTGELFF. In DNA, the CDR3 is TGTGCCAGCACCGACGACAGATACACCGGGGAGCTGTTTTTT. The rearrangement joins TRBV5-4 to TRBJ2-2, with a tentative D call TRBD1 (5 bases). CDR1 SGHNT and CDR2 YYREEE come from the germline V gene (reference sequence). The ends were cut back, 6 bases at V and 3 bases at J, with 12 bases in the middle. This CDR3 has 14 residues.